These 13 T cell receptor beta chains originate from one sample sequenced in a study of early T cells in non-severe SARS-CoV-2 infection. In TCRdb, the 5' RACE reads were re-called with MiXCR into one record per CDR3 protein. The data contain approximately 81,000 distinct CDR3 sequences, about 13% of them singletons. Sequenced: whole blood. The source is an adult who was a healthcare worker with PCR-confirmed SARS-CoV-2 infection or an uninfected control (not recorded which).

The chain is built from TRBV19 and TRBJ1-1, with D hard to call. Germline-derived CDR1 and CDR2 are LNHDA and SQIVND (reference sequence). The CDR3 spans 15 residues. V lost 5 bases and J lost 1, with 14 bases in between. The CDR3 sequence: CASSAIGRTNTEAFF. As DNA, the CDR3 is TGTGCCAGTAGTGCGATAGGGCGGACGAACACTGAAGCTTTCTTT.

This clonotype was counted between two and nine times. V usage is TRBV20-1 and J usage is TRBJ2-3; D tentatively reads TRBD1 or TRBD2 (5 bases each). The CDR3 extends over 14 amino acids. The germline V gene encodes CDR1 DFQATT and CDR2 SNEGSKA (reference sequence). With 7 bases removed from V and 0 bases from J, the gap between germline ends came to 14 bases. CDR3 region: CSVEAGASTDTQYF. In nucleotides, the CDR3 is TGCAGTGTCGAAGCCGGGGCTAGCACAGATACGCAGTATTTT.

In this sample, this clonotype turned up a few times. The chain joins TRBV11-3 to TRBJ2-2; D is possibly TRBD1 (5 bases). The CDR3 has 13 amino acids. Germline CDR1 reads SGHNT; CDR2 reads YENEEA. The V and J ends lost 0 bases and 9 bases respectively, with 8 bases between them. The chain's CDR3 is CASSLDQGWELFF. The CDR3 region has the DNA TGTGCCAGCAGCTTAGACCAGGGCTGGGAGCTGTTTTTT.

This clonotype occurred many times. The CDR3 loop is CASSLGGLGYGYTF. The CDR3 nucleotides read TGTGCCAGCAGCCTAGGGGGACTGGGCTATGGCTACACCTTC. The chain combines TRBV3-1 with TRBJ1-2; D may be TRBD1 (6 bases). The CDR3 covers 14 residues. V was shortened by 4 bases and J by 4 bases, with 13 bases between the two germline ends. CDR1 LGHDT and CDR2 YNNKEL come from the germline V gene (reference sequence).

The gene calls are TRBV19 and TRBJ1-5; 9 bases are a match to TRBD1. Per germline, CDR1 LNHDA and CDR2 SQIVND (reference sequence). CDR3 length: 17 amino acids. With 7 bases clipped from V and 2 bases from J, the junction kept 12 bases outside the gene matches. This CDR3 reads CASTPAGTGRRNQPQHF. In DNA, the CDR3 is TGTGCCAGTACGCCCGCTGGGACAGGGCGGCGCAATCAGCCCCAGCATTTT.

This sequence joins TRBV7-8 and TRBJ2-5; a weak D match, TRBD2 (5 bases). Deletions cut 2 bases from V and 9 bases from J, with 13 bases between. The V gene's germline CDR1 is SGHVS and CDR2 FQNEAQ. This CDR3 has 13 amino acids. This CDR3 is CASSLSGPAAQYF. The CDR3 nucleotides read TGTGCCAGCAGCTTAAGCGGCCCGGCGGCCCAGTACTTC.

This clonotype was seen a few times. The V call is TRBV29-1, the J call TRBJ2-3; D is unclear. V was clipped by 7 bases and J by 3 bases, with 5 bases between them. Germline V gene sequence: CDR1 SQVTM, CDR2 ANQGSEA. The CDR3 runs 10 residues. In nucleotides, the CDR3 is TGCAGCGCGCATACAGATACGCAGTATTTT. Amino acid sequence: CSAHTDTQYF.

The sample holds a few counts of this clonotype. J is TRBJ1-4 and V is TRBV15; no clear D gene. V was cut by 1 base and J by 0 bases, with 3 bases left in between. The length of the CDR3 is 14 residues. CDR1 is LNHNV and CDR2 is YYDKDF in the germline V gene (reference sequence). The CDR3 protein is CATSRGATNEKLFF. The CDR3 DNA sequence: TGTGCCACCAGCAGAGGCGCAACTAATGAAAAACTGTTTTTT.

The J gene is TRBJ2-3, the V gene TRBV12-3 or TRBV12-4, with D perhaps TRBD1 or TRBD2 (5 bases each). CDR3 length equals 15 residues. Trimming left V 5 bases short and J 6 bases short, with 18 bases between. The CDR3 sequence: CASSPRGPRADTQYF. DNA of the CDR3: TGTGCCAGCAGTCCCCGGGGACCCAGAGCCGATACGCAGTATTTT.

The chain joins TRBV6-5 to TRBJ1-2; 7 positions agree with TRBD1. The junction had 11 bases not matched to a gene; V was cut back by 6 bases and J by 7 bases. CDR3 length: 14 residues. Germline CDR1 reads MNHEY; CDR2 reads SVGAGI. Here the CDR3 DNA reads TGTGCCAGCAGCTTCGGACAGGAGAGATGTGGCTACACCTTC. This translates into CASSFGQERCGYTF.

This clonotype was picked up many times. The rearrangement uses TRBV3-1 and TRBJ1-4; 9 bases line up with TRBD1. Per the germline V gene, CDR1 is LGHDT and CDR2 is YNNKEL (reference sequence). This CDR3 region has 16 residues. J lost 10 bases, V lost 4 bases, and 13 bases had no gene match. CDR3 in amino acids: CASSRGQGYGLSKLFF. CDR3 sequence (DNA): TGTGCCAGCAGCCGCGGACAGGGGTACGGGCTATCAAAACTGTTTTTT.

This rearrangement joins TRBV27 to TRBJ2-3; D possibly matches TRBD1 or TRBD2 (5 bases each). Germline V gene sequence: CDR1 MNHEY, CDR2 SMNVEV (reference sequence). This CDR3 is 14 amino acids long. V lost 7 bases and J lost 2, with 13 bases in between. Written as DNA, the CDR3 is TGTGCCAGCAAACGGGGCCACCTCACAGATACGCAGTATTTT. It encodes CASKRGHLTDTQYF.

This clonotype was counted a few times. The rearrangement links TRBV5-1 to TRBJ2-5; 7 nucleotides agree with TRBD1. CDR1 is SGHRS, CDR2 YFSETQ, per germline. Losses at the gene ends were 1 base for V and 2 bases for J; bases not matched to a gene: 5. The length of the CDR3 is 15 residues. The CDR3 region has the DNA TGCGCCAGCAGCTTGACCGGGACAGTACAAGAGACCCAGTACTTC. Protein product: CASSLTGTVQETQYF.